This T cell receptor (beta chain) was captured in a study of beta chain features in type 1 diabetes. Study results and limitations: Patients with type 1 diabetes carried fewer insertions and had more deletions at their VDJ junctions.

As concerns this clone: Its antigen is not identified.

Expressed TCRB transcripts were sequenced after all isolated RNA was converted to cDNA. Measured with immunoSEQ multiplex PCR; TCRdb has only the in-frame clones, and not every one. Here the sample spans 390,000 or so clones, 14% being singletons. Sorting based on CD45RO/CCR7/CD25/CD127/CD95/CD27 separated CD4+ naive, central memory, regulatory and stem cell-like memory cells. Germline values: CDR1 LGHNA, CDR2 YSLEER. V dropped 1 base and J dropped 10 bases, with 12 bases sitting between them. The length of the CDR3 is 13 residues. The source of this sequence is a man aged 25 to 40 in good health. The chain combines TRBV4-3 with TRBJ2-3; the D is unclear. Sequences were obtained from naive CD4+ T cells from blood. This CDR3 is CASSQGVGRAQYF. The CDR3 DNA sequence: TGCGCCAGCAGCCAAGGGGTGGGCAGAGCGCAGTATTTT.